This TCR beta chain was recorded in a study of CD8 T cells in ankylosing spondylitis. Findings of the study overall: Blood of patients with ankylosing spondylitis appeared to be characterized by a TCR beta motif of several highly homologous variants. Significant enrichment of disease-linked clones was reportedly seen in matched ankylosing spondylitis synovial fluid.

CDR1 KGHDR and CDR2 SFDVKD come from the germline V gene. The CDR3 consists of 16 residues. TCRdb passed the 5' RACE reads through MiXCR, listing each CDR3 protein once. The sample lists 150,000 to 200,000 distinct CDR3 sequences; under 14% were seen once. Concerning this clonotype: Its target is not known. A much larger clone lies one base from this, so it may be a read error.

The V call is TRBV24-1, the J call TRBJ2-2, with 8 bases that match TRBD1. The TCR originated in a male donor with ankylosing spondylitis or in good health (not recorded which). The sequencing input was blood, either unsorted or a sorted T cell fraction (not recorded which). This CDR3 is CATNDSRTGRTGELFF. In DNA form, the CDR3 reads TGTGCCACCAATGATTCCAGGACAGGGCGGACCGGGGAGCTGTTTTTT.